These T cell receptor beta chains were read from a single sample in a study of cytotoxic CD8 clonotypes in ibrutinib-treated CLL. Clones were read by immunoSEQ multiplex PCR, and TCRdb kept only the in-frame ones, dropping some. The table lists 150,000 to 200,000 clones, 70% to 85% of them singletons. The specimen was PBMCs, collected after 12 months of ibrutinib treatment. These receptors were collected from a human donor with chronic lymphocytic leukemia. CDR3s leave out the opening cysteine and the closing phenylalanine or tryptophan. Rows give clone size only sometimes, using once, few, many, or a class for an expanded clone.

J,size,length,V,CDR3
TRBJ1-4,-,13,TRBV5-6,ASSHGGRGFEKLF
TRBJ2-4,-,16,TRBV28,ASSFLILGGRAKNIQY
TRBJ1-5,-,15,TRBV21-1,ASSHSRGGGSNQPQH
TRBJ1-5,-,11,TRBV6-5,ASSRSQGQPQH
TRBJ2-7,-,11,TRBV28,AIRRGRVYEQY
TRBJ2-1,-,14,TRBV4-3,ASSQPTGSSYNEQF
TRBJ2-5,-,14,TRBV18,ASSGSVFAGKETQY
TRBJ1-5,-,14,TRBV5-5,ASSPAGVIGVQPQH
TRBJ2-3,-,15,TRBV11-2,ASSLAPLAVGTDTQY
TRBJ2-1,-,12,TRBV7-9,ASSLGSTGTVTF
TRBJ1-3,-,13,TRBV15,ATSLGEGAGNTIY
TRBJ2-1,-,12,TRBV29-1,SVDGLAGHNEQF
TRBJ2-6,-,13,TRBV7-3,ASSPGRGGANVLT
TRBJ2-5,-,13,TRBV27,ASSSHRLRRETQY
TRBJ1-4,-,12,TRBV4-3,ASSPGFTNEKLF
TRBJ2-7,-,12,TRBV27,ASSWGGENYEQY
TRBJ2-2,-,18,TRBV4-1,ASSQPLRASGGENTGELF
TRBJ1-5,-,14,TRBV7-2,ASSPVGRASNQPQH
TRBJ1-2,-,10,TRBV28,AIRWGSGGYT
TRBJ1-2,-,11,TRBV6-1,ASSQTGVYGYT
TRBJ1-3,-,13,TRBV9,ASSVGQGQGNTIY
TRBJ1-1,medium-sized,13,TRBV28,ASSLGVRGNTEAF
TRBJ2-5,once,12,TRBV7-2,ASSLESGRETQY
TRBJ2-5,-,11,TRBV11-1,ASRVGEQETQY
TRBJ2-2,-,10,TRBV6-5,ASDEAFGELF
TRBJ1-1,-,13,TRBV2,ASRIDGVRDTEAF
TRBJ2-4,-,17,TRBV21-1,ASSIRIHRGRGSKNIQY
TRBJ1-1,-,17,TRBV21-1,ASSNSTRSDIGRGTEAF
TRBJ1-2,-,10,TRBV2,ASRDRNYGYT
TRBJ1-2,-,15,TRBV5-1,ASSLSGQGIIRSGYT
TRBJ2-7,-,13,TRBV6-5,ASSYVAGDSYEQY
TRBJ2-3,-,12,TRBV7-3,ASSLEGLSNTQY
TRBJ1-6,few,12,TRBV5-8,ASSLRPWDSPLH
TRBJ1-3,once,10,TRBV6-6,ASSSRGNTIY
TRBJ2-5,-,13,TRBV11-2,ASSSVVRRGETQY
TRBJ2-7,once,11,TRBV7-6,ASWGGNSYEQY
TRBJ2-1,-,13,TRBV18,ASSPRADPIREQF
TRBJ1-6,-,11,TRBV7-2,ASSRGGYSPLH
TRBJ2-5,few,14,TRBV2,ATSGVGRGGEETQY
TRBJ2-7,-,12,TRBV5-1,ASSLKVGWGEQY
TRBJ1-5,-,13,TRBV27,ASSQQGGRNQPQH
TRBJ1-2,once,12,TRBV7-6,ASSPNSGVDGYT
TRBJ2-1,-,14,TRBV11-3,ASSTQGTGVANEQF
TRBJ2-7,-,12,TRBV7-2,ASSLDPISYEQY
TRBJ1-5,many,15,TRBV2,ASSGTGSPYSNQPQH
TRBJ2-1,-,15,TRBV23-1,ASSQGPALNTYNEQF
TRBJ2-1,-,13,TRBV5-6,ASSLWDREYNEQF
TRBJ1-1,-,12,TRBV7-2,ASSLTQQNTEAF